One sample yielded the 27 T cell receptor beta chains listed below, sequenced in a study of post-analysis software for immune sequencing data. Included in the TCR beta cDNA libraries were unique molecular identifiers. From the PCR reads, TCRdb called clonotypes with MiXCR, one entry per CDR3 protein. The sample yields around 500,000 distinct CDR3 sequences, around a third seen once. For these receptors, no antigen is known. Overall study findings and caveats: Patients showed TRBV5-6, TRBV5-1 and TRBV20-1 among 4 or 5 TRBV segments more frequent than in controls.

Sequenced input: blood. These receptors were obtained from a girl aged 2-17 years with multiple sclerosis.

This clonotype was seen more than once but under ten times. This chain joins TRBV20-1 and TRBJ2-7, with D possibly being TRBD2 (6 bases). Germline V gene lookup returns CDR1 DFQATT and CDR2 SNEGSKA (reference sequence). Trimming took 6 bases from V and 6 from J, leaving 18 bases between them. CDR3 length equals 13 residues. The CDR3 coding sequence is TGCAGTGCCCGACTAGAGGGTTCTAGCGAGCAGTACTTC. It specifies CSARLEGSSEQYF.

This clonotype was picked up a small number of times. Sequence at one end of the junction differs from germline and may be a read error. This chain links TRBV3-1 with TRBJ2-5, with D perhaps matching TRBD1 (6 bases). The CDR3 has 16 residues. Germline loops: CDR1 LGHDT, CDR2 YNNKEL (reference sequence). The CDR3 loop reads CASSQGGRGYQETRYF. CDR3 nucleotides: TGTGCCAGCAGCCAAGGGGGGCGCGGGTACCAAGAGACCCGGTACTTC.

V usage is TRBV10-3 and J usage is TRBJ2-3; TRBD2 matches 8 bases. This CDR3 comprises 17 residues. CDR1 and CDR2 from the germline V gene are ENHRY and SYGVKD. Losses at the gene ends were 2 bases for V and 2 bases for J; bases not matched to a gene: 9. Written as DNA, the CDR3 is TGTGCCATCAGTGAGCTTTTCGGGGGGGGAAACACAGATACGCAGTATTTT. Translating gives CAISELFGGGNTDTQYF.

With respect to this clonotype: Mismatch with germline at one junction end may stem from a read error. The CDR3 DNA reads as TGTGCCAGCAGCTTTGCAGGGGGAGGTACCGGGGAGCGGTTTTTT. Its protein product is CASSFAGGGTGERFF. This chain uses TRBV5-4 with TRBJ2-2, with D possibly TRBD1 on 7 matching bases. The germline CDR1 and CDR2 sequences are SGHNT and YYREEE (reference sequence). CDR3 length equals 15 residues.

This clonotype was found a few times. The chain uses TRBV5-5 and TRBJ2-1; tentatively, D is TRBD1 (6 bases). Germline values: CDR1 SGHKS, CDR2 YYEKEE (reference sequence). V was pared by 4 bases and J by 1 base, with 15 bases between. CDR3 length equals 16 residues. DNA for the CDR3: TGTGCCAGCAGCCCACATGTTCAGGGGTCCTACAATGAGCAGTTCTTC. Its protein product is CASSPHVQGSYNEQFF.

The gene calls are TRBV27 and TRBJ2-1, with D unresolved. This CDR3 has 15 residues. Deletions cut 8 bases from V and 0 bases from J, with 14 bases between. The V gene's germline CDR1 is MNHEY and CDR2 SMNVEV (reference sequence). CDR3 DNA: TGTGCCAGCCGACTGGACCCGACCTCCTACAATGAGCAGTTCTTC. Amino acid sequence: CASRLDPTSYNEQFF.

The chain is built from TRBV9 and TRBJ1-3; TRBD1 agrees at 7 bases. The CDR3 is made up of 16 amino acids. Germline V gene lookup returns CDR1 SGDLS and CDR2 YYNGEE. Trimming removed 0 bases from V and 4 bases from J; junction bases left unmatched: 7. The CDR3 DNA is TGTGCCAGCAGCGTAGGACAGGGAGTCTCCGGAAACACCATATATTTT. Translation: CASSVGQGVSGNTIYF.

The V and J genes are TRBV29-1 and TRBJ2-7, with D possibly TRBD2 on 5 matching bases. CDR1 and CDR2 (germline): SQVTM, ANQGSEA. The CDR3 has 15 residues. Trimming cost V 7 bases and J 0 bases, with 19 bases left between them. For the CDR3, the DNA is TGCAGCGCTAGCTTACGCGGGCCCCGCTCCTACGAGCAGTACTTC. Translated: CSASLRGPRSYEQYF.

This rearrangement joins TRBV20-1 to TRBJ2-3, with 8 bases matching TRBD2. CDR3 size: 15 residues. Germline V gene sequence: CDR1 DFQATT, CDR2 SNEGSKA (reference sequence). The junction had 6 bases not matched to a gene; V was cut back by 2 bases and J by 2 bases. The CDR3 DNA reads TGCAGTGCTAGACCGGGACTAGTGATCACAGATACGCAGTATTTT. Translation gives CSARPGLVITDTQYF.

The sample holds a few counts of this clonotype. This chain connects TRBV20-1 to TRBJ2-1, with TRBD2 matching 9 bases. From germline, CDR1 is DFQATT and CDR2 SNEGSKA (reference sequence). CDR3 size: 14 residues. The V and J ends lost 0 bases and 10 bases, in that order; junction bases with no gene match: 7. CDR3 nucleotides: TGCAGTGCTAGAGATGTCCCTAGCGGGGTCGAGCAGTTCTTC. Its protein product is CSARDVPSGVEQFF.

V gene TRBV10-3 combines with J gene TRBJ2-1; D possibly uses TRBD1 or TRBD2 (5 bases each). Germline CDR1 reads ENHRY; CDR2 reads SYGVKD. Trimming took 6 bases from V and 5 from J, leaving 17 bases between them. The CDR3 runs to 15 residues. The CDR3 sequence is CAIRDPGTANNEQFF. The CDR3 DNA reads TGTGCCATCAGAGACCCCGGGACGGCGAACAATGAGCAGTTCTTC.

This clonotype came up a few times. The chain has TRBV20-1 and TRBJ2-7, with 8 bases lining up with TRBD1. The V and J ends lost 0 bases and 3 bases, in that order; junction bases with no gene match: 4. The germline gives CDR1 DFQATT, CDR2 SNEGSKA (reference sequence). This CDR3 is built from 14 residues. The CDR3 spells CSARDFTGGYEQYF. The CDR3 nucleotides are TGCAGTGCTAGAGATTTCACAGGGGGCTACGAGCAGTACTTC.

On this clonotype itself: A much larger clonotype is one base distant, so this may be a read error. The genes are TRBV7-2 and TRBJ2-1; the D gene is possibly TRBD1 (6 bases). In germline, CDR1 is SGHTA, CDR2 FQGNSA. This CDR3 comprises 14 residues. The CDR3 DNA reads TGTGCCGGCAGCTTACGGTACAGGGTGAATGAGCAGTTCTTC. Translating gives CAGSLRYRVNEQFF.

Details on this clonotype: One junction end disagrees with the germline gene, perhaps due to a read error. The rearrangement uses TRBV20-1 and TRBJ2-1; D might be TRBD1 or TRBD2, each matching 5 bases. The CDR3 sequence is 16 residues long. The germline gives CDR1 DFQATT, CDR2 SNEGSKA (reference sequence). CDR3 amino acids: CSARVRGPQSYNEQSF. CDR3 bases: TGCAGTGCTAGGGTTAGGGGACCCCAGTCCTACAATGAGCAGTCCTTC.

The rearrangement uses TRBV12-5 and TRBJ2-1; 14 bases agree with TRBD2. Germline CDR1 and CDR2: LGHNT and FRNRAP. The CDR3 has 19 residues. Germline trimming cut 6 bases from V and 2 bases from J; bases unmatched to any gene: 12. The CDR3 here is CASGSGLAGATLTYNEQFF. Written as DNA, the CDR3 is TGTGCTAGTGGCTCGGGACTAGCGGGGGCCACATTAACCTACAATGAGCAGTTCTTC.

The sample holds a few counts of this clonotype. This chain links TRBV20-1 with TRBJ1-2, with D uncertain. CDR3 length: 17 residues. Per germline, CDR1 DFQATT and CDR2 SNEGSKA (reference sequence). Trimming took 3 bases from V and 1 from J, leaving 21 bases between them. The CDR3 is CSARERGTGEFNYGYTF. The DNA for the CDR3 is TGCAGTGCTAGGGAGAGAGGTACCGGCGAATTTAACTATGGCTACACCTTC.

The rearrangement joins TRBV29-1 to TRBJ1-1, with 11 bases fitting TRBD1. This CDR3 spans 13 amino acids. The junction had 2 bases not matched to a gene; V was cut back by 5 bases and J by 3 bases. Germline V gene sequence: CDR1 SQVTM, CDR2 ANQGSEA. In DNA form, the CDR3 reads TGCAGCGTTACGGGACAGGGGGACACTGAAGCTTTCTTT. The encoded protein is CSVTGQGDTEAFF.

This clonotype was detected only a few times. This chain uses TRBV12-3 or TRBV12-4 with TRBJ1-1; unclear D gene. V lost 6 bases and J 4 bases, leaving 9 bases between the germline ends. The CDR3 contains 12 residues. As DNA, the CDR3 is TGTGCCAGCAGCCTTATGTGCACTGAAGCTTTCTTT. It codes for CASSLMCTEAFF.

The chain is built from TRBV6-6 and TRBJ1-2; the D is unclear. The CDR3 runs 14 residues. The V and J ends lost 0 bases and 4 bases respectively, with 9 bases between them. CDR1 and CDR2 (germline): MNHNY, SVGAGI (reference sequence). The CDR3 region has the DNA TGTGCCAGCAGTTACTCGGCCGGAGCCTATGGCTACACCTTC. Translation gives CASSYSAGAYGYTF.

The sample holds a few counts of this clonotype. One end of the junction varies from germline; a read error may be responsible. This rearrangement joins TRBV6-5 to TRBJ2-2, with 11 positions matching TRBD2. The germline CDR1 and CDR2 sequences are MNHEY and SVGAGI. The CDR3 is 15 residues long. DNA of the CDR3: TGCGCCAGCAGTGCCGGGACTAGCGGTCCCGGGGAGCTGTTTTTT. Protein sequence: CASSAGTSGPGELFF.

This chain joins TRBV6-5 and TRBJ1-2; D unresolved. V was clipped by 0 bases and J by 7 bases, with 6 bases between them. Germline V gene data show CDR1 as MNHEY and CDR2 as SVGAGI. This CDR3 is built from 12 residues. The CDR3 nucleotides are TGTGCCAGCAGTTACTCCGGGGTTGGCTACACCTTC. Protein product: CASSYSGVGYTF.

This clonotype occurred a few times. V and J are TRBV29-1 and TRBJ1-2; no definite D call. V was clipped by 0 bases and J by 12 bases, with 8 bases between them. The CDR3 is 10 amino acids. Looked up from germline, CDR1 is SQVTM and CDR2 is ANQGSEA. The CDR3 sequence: CSVEEQEDTF. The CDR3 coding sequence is TGCAGCGTTGAAGAGCAGGAAGACACCTTC. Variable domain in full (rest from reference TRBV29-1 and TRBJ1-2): SAVISQKPSRDICQRGTSLTIQCQVDSQVTMMFWYRQQPGQSLTLIATANQGSEATYESGFVIDKFPISRPNLTFSTLTVSNMSPEDSSIYLCSVEEQEDTFGSGTRLTVV.

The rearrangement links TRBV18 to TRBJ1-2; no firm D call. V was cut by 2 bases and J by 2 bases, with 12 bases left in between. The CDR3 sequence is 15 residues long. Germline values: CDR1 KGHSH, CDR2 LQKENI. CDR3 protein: CASSPIGSWNYGYTF. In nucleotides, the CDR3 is TGTGCCAGCTCACCAATAGGGAGTTGGAACTATGGCTACACCTTC.

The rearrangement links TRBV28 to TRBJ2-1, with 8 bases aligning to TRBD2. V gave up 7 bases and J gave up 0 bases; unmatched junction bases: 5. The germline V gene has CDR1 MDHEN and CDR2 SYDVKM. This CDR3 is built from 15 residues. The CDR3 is CASISGASSYNEQFF. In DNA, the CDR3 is TGTGCCAGCATTAGCGGGGCGAGCTCCTACAATGAGCAGTTCTTC. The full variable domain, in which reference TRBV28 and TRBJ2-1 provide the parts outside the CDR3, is DVKVTQSSRYLVKRTGEKVFLECVQDMDHENMFWYRQDPGLGLRLIYFSYDVKMKEKGDIPEGYSVSREKKERFSLILESASTNQTSMYLCASISGASSYNEQFFGPGTRLTVL.

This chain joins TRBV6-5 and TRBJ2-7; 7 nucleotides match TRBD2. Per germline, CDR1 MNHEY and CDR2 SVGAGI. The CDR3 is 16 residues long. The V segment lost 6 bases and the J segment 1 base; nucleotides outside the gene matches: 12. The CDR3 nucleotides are TGTGCCAGCAGCCGACTCCGGGCAGCGGGGTCCTACGAGCAGTACTTC. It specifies CASSRLRAAGSYEQYF.

In nucleotides, the CDR3 is TGCAGTGCTAGGTCGGGGACAGGGGGCATGAATCAGCCCCAGCATTTT. This translates into CSARSGTGGMNQPQHF. The chain uses TRBV20-1 and TRBJ1-5, with 12 bases aligning to TRBD1. Germline assignment: CDR1 DFQATT and CDR2 SNEGSKA (reference sequence). The V gene end was trimmed by 3 bases and the J gene end by 4 bases; junction bases not matched to a gene: 7. This CDR3 region has 16 residues.

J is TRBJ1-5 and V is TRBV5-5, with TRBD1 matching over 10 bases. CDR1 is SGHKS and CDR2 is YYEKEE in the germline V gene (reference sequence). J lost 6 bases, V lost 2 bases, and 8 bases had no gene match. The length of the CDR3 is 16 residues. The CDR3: CASSFFGTGAGQPQHF. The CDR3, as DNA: TGTGCCAGCAGCTTTTTTGGGACAGGGGCGGGTCAGCCCCAGCATTTT.